This T cell receptor (beta chain) appears in the sequencing data of a study of T cells in Graves' hyperthyroidism and ophthalmopathy. CDR3 length: 13 residues. J lost 4 bases, V lost 2 bases, and 4 bases had no gene match. The germline CDR1 and CDR2 sequences are DFQATT and SNEGSKA (reference sequence). This clonotype was recorded many times. Its specificity is unknown. The study, taken as a whole, reports: Most expanded thyroid clonotypes above 0.001 also appeared in blood. Onset of ophthalmopathy came a median approximately 6 months after the model predicted it.

RNA transcripts provided the source from which TCR beta CDR3 regions were amplified. With the HTBI primer set, the TCR CDR3 went through a first round of RT-PCR. MiXCR, run by TCRdb on the multiplex PCR reads, gives a single entry per CDR3 protein. This sample yields 480,000 or so distinct CDR3 sequences, of which around 50% are seen a single time; about 45% belongs to the top ten. This sequence joins TRBV20-1 and TRBJ2-5; 7 bases agree with TRBD2. The sequence derives from an adult woman with Graves' disease, either hyperthyroidism or ophthalmopathy (not recorded which). Source material: peripheral blood or thyroid tissue (not recorded which). DNA for the CDR3: TGCAGTGCTAGATGGGAGGGAATAGAGACCCAGTACTTC. Amino acid sequence: CSARWEGIETQYF.